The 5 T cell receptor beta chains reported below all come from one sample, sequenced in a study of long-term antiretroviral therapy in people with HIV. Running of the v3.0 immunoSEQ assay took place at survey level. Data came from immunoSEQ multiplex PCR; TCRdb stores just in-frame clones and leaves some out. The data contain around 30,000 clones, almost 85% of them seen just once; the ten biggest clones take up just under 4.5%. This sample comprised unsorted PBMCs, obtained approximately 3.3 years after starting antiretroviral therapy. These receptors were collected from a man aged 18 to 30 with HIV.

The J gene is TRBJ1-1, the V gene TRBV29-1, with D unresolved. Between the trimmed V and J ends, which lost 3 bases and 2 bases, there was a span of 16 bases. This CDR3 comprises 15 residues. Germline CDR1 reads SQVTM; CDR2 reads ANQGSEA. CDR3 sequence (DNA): TGCAGCGTTGATGGGAGATCCTCACGAAACACTGAAGCTTTCTTT. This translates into CSVDGRSSRNTEAFF.

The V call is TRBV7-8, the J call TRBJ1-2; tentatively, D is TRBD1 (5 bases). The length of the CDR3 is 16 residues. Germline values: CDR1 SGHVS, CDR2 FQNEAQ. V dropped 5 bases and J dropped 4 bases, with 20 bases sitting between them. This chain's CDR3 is CASSLSRWDGSYGYTF. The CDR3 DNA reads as TGTGCCAGCAGCCTCTCCAGATGGGACGGTTCCTATGGCTACACCTTC.

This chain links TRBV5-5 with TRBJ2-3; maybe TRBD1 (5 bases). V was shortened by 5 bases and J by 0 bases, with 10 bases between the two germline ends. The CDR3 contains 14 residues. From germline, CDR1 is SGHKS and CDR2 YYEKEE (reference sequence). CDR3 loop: CASSVRGSTDTQYF. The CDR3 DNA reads TGTGCCAGCAGTGTTAGGGGCAGCACAGATACGCAGTATTTT.

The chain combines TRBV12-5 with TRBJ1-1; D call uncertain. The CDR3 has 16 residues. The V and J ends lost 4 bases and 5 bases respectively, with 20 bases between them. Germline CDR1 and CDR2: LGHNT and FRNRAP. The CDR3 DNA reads TGTGCTAGTGGTTGGGTCGGCGACTGGGGTACGACTGAAGCTTTCTTT. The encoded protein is CASGWVGDWGTTEAFF.

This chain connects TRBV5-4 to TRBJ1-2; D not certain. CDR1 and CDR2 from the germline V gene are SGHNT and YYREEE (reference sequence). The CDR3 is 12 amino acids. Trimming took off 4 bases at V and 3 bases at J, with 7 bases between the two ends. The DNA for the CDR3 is TGTGCCAGCAGCCTCCGTGACTATGGCTACACCTTC. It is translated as CASSLRDYGYTF.